The 20 T cell receptor beta chains below all came from one sample that was sequenced in a study of beta chain features in type 1 diabetes. Notes on the study in general: Among patients with Type 1 diabetes, TCRB CDR3s were moderately but significantly shorter in every one of the four CD4+ subsets.

Antigens for these TCRs are unknown. The whole isolated RNA underwent reverse transcription, so sequencing captured expressed TCRB transcripts. Profiling relied on immunoSEQ multiplex PCR, and the TCRdb table lists in-frame clones only, not all of them. The repertoire holds around 250,000 clones, with approximately 20% as singletons. Sequenced sample: naive CD4+ T cells from blood. Receptors originate from a woman between 40 and 50 years old with type 1 diabetes.

The chain recombines TRBV7-9 with TRBJ2-5, with 8 nucleotides matching TRBD2. The junction had 13 bases not matched to a gene; V was cut back by 0 bases and J by 1 base. Germline-derived CDR1 and CDR2 are SEHNR and FQNEAQ (reference sequence). The CDR3 is 19 amino acids. The CDR3 DNA reads TGTGCCAGCAGCTTAGCCGGGGGGGTCGGGAATCTTATCCAAGAGACCCAGTACTTC. It specifies CASSLAGGVGNLIQETQYF.

The chain employs TRBV7-2 and TRBJ1-5; D possibly corresponds to TRBD1 (6 bases). This CDR3 spans 15 amino acids. V was pared by 1 base and J by 4 bases, with 11 bases between. Germline loops: CDR1 SGHTA, CDR2 FQGNSA. CDR3 region: CASSLGTDNNQPQHF. The CDR3 DNA follows: TGTGCCAGCAGCTTAGGGACAGACAATAATCAGCCCCAGCATTTT.

This clone showed up just a few times. The V and J genes are TRBV7-2 and TRBJ2-7; D unresolved. CDR3 length equals 11 residues. Deletions cut 5 bases from V and 6 bases from J, with 8 bases between. From germline, CDR1 is SGHTA and CDR2 FQGNSA. The CDR3 sequence is CASSQTAEQYF. In DNA form, the CDR3 reads TGTGCCAGCAGCCAAACAGCCGAGCAGTACTTC.

This sequence joins TRBV7-9 and TRBJ2-3; D perhaps matches TRBD1 (5 bases). The V end was cut by 1 base, the J end by 2 bases, with 10 bases between. CDR3 length: 15 amino acids. Germline values: CDR1 SEHNR, CDR2 FQNEAQ (reference sequence). DNA for the CDR3: TGTGCCAGCAGCTTAGGGGGCGCCCCCACAGATACGCAGTATTTT. This translates into CASSLGGAPTDTQYF.

The chain joins TRBV6-6 to TRBJ2-2, with D possibly being TRBD2 (5 bases). Trimming removed 7 bases at V and 4 bases at J, with 19 bases between. Germline lookup yields CDR1 MNHNY and CDR2 SVGAGI (reference sequence). This CDR3 is 16 amino acids long. In nucleotides, the CDR3 is TGTGCCAGCACCTACGCGGGCAGCTTTACCACCGGGGAGCTGTTTTTT. Residues: CASTYAGSFTTGELFF.

The chain employs TRBV7-2 and TRBJ2-1; 10 bases line up with TRBD1. V was pared by 2 bases and J by 0 bases, with 4 bases of the junction left unmatched. This CDR3 has 17 residues. Germline values: CDR1 SGHTA, CDR2 FQGNSA. The CDR3 nucleotides are TGTGCCAGCAGCTTACGGGACAGGGGCAGCTCCTACAATGAGCAGTTCTTC. Translation gives CASSLRDRGSSYNEQFF.

V is TRBV7-9 and J is TRBJ2-5; 11 bases align to TRBD1. Germline V CDR1 and CDR2: SEHNR, FQNEAQ (reference sequence). The CDR3 is 18 residues long. The CDR3 reads CASGSLKPGTGGRETQYF. DNA of the CDR3: TGTGCAAGTGGGAGTTTGAAACCTGGGACAGGGGGTCGAGAGACCCAGTACTTC.

The rearrangement joins TRBV27 to TRBJ2-2; 9 nucleotides align to TRBD2. This CDR3 region has 15 residues. Germline assignment: CDR1 MNHEY and CDR2 SMNVEV (reference sequence). V was clipped by 3 bases and J by 6 bases; unmatched bases: 5. The CDR3 loop is CASSFGSGGPGELFF. The CDR3 region has the DNA TGTGCCAGCAGTTTTGGGAGCGGGGGGCCCGGGGAGCTGTTTTTT.

This chain joins TRBV29-1 and TRBJ2-7; tentative D call: TRBD2 (6 bases). The germline V gene encodes CDR1 SQVTM and CDR2 ANQGSEA. Trimming left V 4 bases short and J 2 bases short, with 18 bases between. The CDR3 consists of 15 residues. The CDR3, as DNA: TGCAGCGTTGCCCGCTTCGAACTAGCCACCTACGAGCAGTACTTC. It yields the protein CSVARFELATYEQYF.

The chain recombines TRBV27 with TRBJ1-5; TRBD1 is a possible D gene (5 bases). Germline V CDR1 and CDR2: MNHEY, SMNVEV (reference sequence). CDR3 size: 13 residues. Trimming shortened V by 8 bases and J by 5 bases, and 13 bases separated the two germline ends. CDR3 bases: TGTGCCAGCGGACCAGGGAAGGATCAGCCCCAGCATTTT. Amino acids: CASGPGKDQPQHF.

This chain uses TRBV28 with TRBJ1-1, with 10 bases that match TRBD1. The CDR3 sequence is 16 residues long. The germline gives CDR1 MDHEN, CDR2 SYDVKM. The V segment lost 1 base and the J segment 1 base; nucleotides outside the gene matches: 3. CDR3 in DNA: TGTGCCAGCAGTTTATTGACAGGGGGCAAGAACACTGAAGCTTTCTTT. This gives the protein CASSLLTGGKNTEAFF.

The J gene is TRBJ2-2, the V gene TRBV5-1; tentatively, D is TRBD1 (5 bases). Trimming took 5 bases from V and 0 from J, leaving 8 bases between them. CDR1 and CDR2 from the germline V gene are SGHRS and YFSETQ. This CDR3 comprises 14 residues. The CDR3 DNA sequence: TGCGCCAGCAGGACACAGGCGAACACCGGGGAGCTGTTTTTT. This sequence encodes CASRTQANTGELFF.

The chain joins TRBV30 to TRBJ2-1; D perhaps matches TRBD2 (6 bases). Germline CDR1 GTSNPN, CDR2 SVGIG (reference sequence). Deletions cut 1 base from V and 9 bases from J, with 7 bases between. The CDR3 is 11 residues long. For the CDR3, the DNA is TGTGCCTGGAGTGAAGCGGGTGAGCAGTTCTTC. The encoded protein is CAWSEAGEQFF.

This rearrangement joins TRBV18 to TRBJ1-2; D perhaps matches TRBD1 (6 bases). Germline CDR1 is KGHSH and CDR2 is LQKENI. CDR3 size: 18 residues. The V end was cut by 6 bases, the J end by 5 bases, with 28 bases between. This CDR3 reads CASSSPTPPQGPGYGYTF. The CDR3 DNA is TGTGCCAGCTCTTCACCGACCCCTCCACAGGGCCCCGGGTATGGCTACACCTTC.

The chain uses TRBV5-1 and TRBJ1-1, with D possibly TRBD1 on 6 matching bases. The CDR3 extends over 14 amino acids. Germline V gene data show CDR1 as SGHRS and CDR2 as YFSETQ. Trimming left V 5 bases short and J 1 base short, with 12 bases between. In DNA, the CDR3 is TGCGCCAGCAGGTATAGAGGGGGGAACACTGAAGCTTTCTTT. This gives the protein CASRYRGGNTEAFF.

The J gene is TRBJ1-6, the V gene TRBV9; D possibly corresponds to TRBD1 (6 bases). CDR3 length equals 14 residues. V was shortened by 0 bases and J by 7 bases, with 8 bases between the two germline ends. From germline, CDR1 is SGDLS and CDR2 YYNGEE. CDR3 loop: CASSVDGQNSPLHF. In nucleotides, the CDR3 is TGTGCCAGCAGCGTAGATGGACAGAATTCACCCCTCCACTTT.

This chain connects TRBV11-2 to TRBJ2-5; D unresolved. CDR1 is SGHAT and CDR2 is FQNNGV in the germline V gene. The length of the CDR3 is 15 residues. Trimming removed 3 bases at V and 5 bases at J, with 16 bases between. CDR3 loop: CASSFGSNLKETQYF. For the CDR3, the DNA is TGTGCCAGCAGCTTCGGGTCAAATCTTAAGGAGACCCAGTACTTC.

The sample holds a few counts of this clone. V is TRBV27 and J is TRBJ2-6, with D uncertain. Between the trimmed V and J ends, which lost 5 bases and 3 bases, there was a span of 17 bases. Germline V gene data show CDR1 as MNHEY and CDR2 as SMNVEV (reference sequence). The CDR3 contains 17 residues. The chain's CDR3 is CASSPRVPPVGANVLTF. The CDR3 bases are TGTGCCAGCAGTCCCCGAGTGCCGCCGGTTGGGGCCAACGTCCTGACTTTC. The full variable domain, rest sourced from reference TRBV27 and TRBJ2-6, is EAQVTQNPRYLITVTGKKLTVTCSQNMNHEYMSWYRQDPGLGLRQIYYSMNVEVTDKGDVPEGYKVSRKEKRNFPLILESPSPNQTSLYFCASSPRVPPVGANVLTFGAGSRLTVL.

This clone appeared a few times. The rearrangement joins TRBV30 to TRBJ1-4; 7 bases map to TRBD1. The CDR3 totals 17 residues. With 0 bases clipped from V and 0 bases from J, the junction kept 7 bases outside the gene matches. CDR1 and CDR2 from the germline V gene are GTSNPN and SVGIG (reference sequence). The CDR3 reads CAWSVWDSLATNEKLFF. For the CDR3, the DNA is TGTGCCTGGAGTGTATGGGACAGCCTTGCAACTAATGAAAAACTGTTTTTT.

In this sample, this clone turned up a few times. V and J are TRBV7-9 and TRBJ2-5; 7 nucleotides match TRBD1. The germline V gene encodes CDR1 SEHNR and CDR2 FQNEAQ (reference sequence). There are 14 residues in the CDR3. With V trimmed by 7 bases and J by 5 bases, 10 bases remained unmatched. The CDR3 loop is CASTPQGVGETQYF. The CDR3 nucleotides read TGTGCCAGCACCCCCCAGGGGGTAGGGGAGACCCAGTACTTC.